The 16 T cell receptor beta chains below come from one sample, sequenced in a study of shared clonotypes between healthy human individuals. Libraries were prepared by immunoSEQ multiplex PCR; TCRdb keeps only in-frame clonotypes and omits some of them. Seen here are fewer than 1.6 million clones, 98% to 99% observed once, and the top ten hold around 0.33%. The sequencing sample was made of naive CD4+ T cells sorted from blood. Subset in this sample: CD45RA+ positively selected. Source of these receptors: a man aged 30 to 39 in good health.

V usage is TRBV19 and J usage is TRBJ1-5, with 7 positions matching TRBD1. V trimming: 6 bases; J trimming: 3 bases; junction bases outside the gene matches: 14. The CDR3 sequence is 17 residues long. CDR1 and CDR2 (germline): LNHDA, SQIVND (reference sequence). The CDR3 region is CASSAIRGTATNQPQHF. In DNA form, the CDR3 reads TGTGCCAGTAGCGCTATCAGAGGGACAGCTACCAATCAGCCCCAGCATTTT.

This chain links TRBV18 with TRBJ2-1; possible D gene TRBD2, 6 bases. CDR1 is KGHSH, CDR2 LQKENI, per germline. The CDR3 contains 12 residues. The V gene lost 6 bases and the J gene lost 9 bases, with 12 bases spanning the gap. The CDR3 DNA sequence: TGTGCCAGCTCGCTGAAAGCGGGTGAGCAGTTCTTC. This translates into CASSLKAGEQFF.

The J gene is TRBJ2-2, the V gene TRBV29-1; maybe TRBD1 (6 bases). V was clipped by 4 bases and J by 1 base, with 10 bases between them. Germline CDR1 is SQVTM and CDR2 is ANQGSEA. The CDR3 sequence is 14 residues long. CDR3 protein: CSVGTTGNTGELFF. In DNA, the CDR3 is TGCAGCGTTGGCACGACAGGGAACACCGGGGAGCTGTTTTTT.

The chain links TRBV2 to TRBJ2-2; 8 positions match TRBD1. The CDR3 runs to 15 residues. J was trimmed by 4 bases and V by 8 bases; bases with no gene match: 9. Germline CDR1 SNHLY, CDR2 FYNNEI. CDR3 coding DNA: TGTGCCAGCTTAGAACAGGGGGTCGGCACCGGGGAGCTGTTTTTT. Protein product: CASLEQGVGTGELFF.

This sequence joins TRBV4-1 and TRBJ1-5; D is unresolved. CDR3 length equals 13 residues. Germline V gene lookup returns CDR1 MGHRA and CDR2 YSYEKL. V lost 2 bases and J 10 bases, leaving 12 bases between the germline ends. CDR3 in DNA: TGCGCCAGCAGCCAACTAAGTTTCGTCCCCCAGCATTTT. As protein: CASSQLSFVPQHF.

The rearrangement links TRBV7-9 to TRBJ2-7; D is unresolved. CDR1 is SEHNR, CDR2 FQNEAQ, per germline (reference sequence). The CDR3 has 14 amino acids. V dropped 1 base and J dropped 9 bases, with 16 bases sitting between them. In nucleotides, the CDR3 is TGTGCCAGCAGCTTAGGAAGCCAAATTGGTGGGCAGTACTTC. This codes for CASSLGSQIGGQYF.

In the case of this clone: Other DNA sequences in the same sample also yield this CDR3. V is TRBV5-4 and J is TRBJ2-7; 11 bases are a match to TRBD2. Losses at the gene ends were 1 base for V and 1 base for J; bases not matched to a gene: 1. The germline CDR1 and CDR2 sequences are SGHNT and YYREEE (reference sequence). The CDR3 sequence is 15 residues long. CDR3 amino acids: CASSLRTSGSYEQYF. The CDR3 bases are TGTGCCAGCAGCTTGAGGACTAGCGGGTCCTACGAGCAGTACTTC.

The chain recombines TRBV28 with TRBJ2-1, with TRBD2 identical over 8 bases. The CDR3 covers 18 residues. The V gene end was trimmed by 1 base and the J gene end by 3 bases; junction bases not matched to a gene: 11. Germline CDR1 and CDR2: MDHEN and SYDVKM. The CDR3 region has the DNA TGTGCCAGCAGTTTATACACCCTCAGGGCGGGAGGCTACAATGAGCAGTTCTTC. Its protein product is CASSLYTLRAGGYNEQFF.

V and J are TRBV6-6 and TRBJ1-4; D is unclear. This CDR3 is built from 13 residues. Germline loops: CDR1 MNHNY, CDR2 SVGAGI (reference sequence). Trimming took off 4 bases at V and 8 bases at J, with 11 bases between the two ends. The DNA for the CDR3 is TGTGCCAGCAGTTCCGGGTCCGGGGAAAAACTGTTTTTT. As protein: CASSSGSGEKLFF.

This sequence joins TRBV6-6 and TRBJ2-7; TRBD2 aligns across 12 bases. The ends lost 5 bases at V and 5 bases at J; junction bases unmatched: 7. Germline V gene data show CDR1 as MNHNY and CDR2 as SVGAGI (reference sequence). The CDR3 runs 15 residues. The CDR3 protein is CASSQRLAGVNEQYF. CDR3 nucleotide sequence: TGTGCCAGCAGTCAAAGACTAGCGGGAGTGAACGAGCAGTACTTC.

The rearrangement links TRBV7-2 to TRBJ1-5, with 7 nucleotides matching TRBD1. This CDR3 is built from 16 residues. Germline loops: CDR1 SGHTA, CDR2 FQGNSA. Trimming cost V 1 base and J 4 bases; bases outside gene matches: 7. The CDR3 region is CASSLVSGGVNQPQHF. The CDR3 nucleotides read TGTGCCAGCAGCTTAGTTTCAGGGGGAGTTAATCAGCCCCAGCATTTT.

As regards this clone: The sample carries other DNA sequences with the same CDR3. The chain uses TRBV19 and TRBJ2-5; no clear D. This CDR3 has 11 residues. The V gene lost 5 bases and the J gene lost 4 bases, with 5 bases spanning the gap. Germline CDR1 reads LNHDA; CDR2 reads SQIVND (reference sequence). The CDR3 DNA follows: TGTGCCAGTAGTGTAGGAGAGACCCAGTACTTC. It translates to CASSVGETQYF.

This sequence joins TRBV6-5 and TRBJ2-7, with 9 bases identical to TRBD1. The V segment lost 6 bases and the J segment 2 bases; nucleotides outside the gene matches: 5. The CDR3 spans 14 residues. Looked up from germline, CDR1 is MNHEY and CDR2 is SVGAGI. The CDR3 here is CASRRTGAPYEQYF. The CDR3 bases are TGTGCCAGCAGGCGGACAGGGGCCCCCTACGAGCAGTACTTC.

This chain connects TRBV11-3 to TRBJ2-6; possibly TRBD1 or TRBD2 for D (6 bases each). The length of the CDR3 is 14 residues. Trimming pared 7 bases from V and 4 bases from J, leaving 11 bases between. CDR1 and CDR2 (germline): SGHNT, YENEEA. The CDR3 reads CASKEGTGANVLTF. As DNA, the CDR3 is TGTGCCAGCAAGGAGGGGACAGGGGCCAACGTCCTGACTTTC.

On this clone itself: Within the sample, other DNA sequences also encode this same CDR3. This chain joins TRBV10-2 and TRBJ2-7; D remains ambiguous. This CDR3 contains 11 residues. Looked up from germline, CDR1 is WSHSY and CDR2 is SAAADI. Between the trimmed V and J ends, which lost 1 base and 4 bases, there was a span of 2 bases. The CDR3 reads CASSELYEQYF. CDR3 DNA: TGCGCCAGCAGTGAGTTATACGAGCAGTACTTC.

The rearrangement uses TRBV28 and TRBJ1-3; no definite D call. Germline V gives CDR1 MDHEN, CDR2 SYDVKM. The CDR3 has 12 amino acids. Trimming pared 3 bases from V and 8 bases from J, leaving 8 bases between. The CDR3 DNA sequence: TGTGCCAGCAGTTTGTGGCCGGACACCATATATTTT. Its protein is CASSLWPDTIYF.